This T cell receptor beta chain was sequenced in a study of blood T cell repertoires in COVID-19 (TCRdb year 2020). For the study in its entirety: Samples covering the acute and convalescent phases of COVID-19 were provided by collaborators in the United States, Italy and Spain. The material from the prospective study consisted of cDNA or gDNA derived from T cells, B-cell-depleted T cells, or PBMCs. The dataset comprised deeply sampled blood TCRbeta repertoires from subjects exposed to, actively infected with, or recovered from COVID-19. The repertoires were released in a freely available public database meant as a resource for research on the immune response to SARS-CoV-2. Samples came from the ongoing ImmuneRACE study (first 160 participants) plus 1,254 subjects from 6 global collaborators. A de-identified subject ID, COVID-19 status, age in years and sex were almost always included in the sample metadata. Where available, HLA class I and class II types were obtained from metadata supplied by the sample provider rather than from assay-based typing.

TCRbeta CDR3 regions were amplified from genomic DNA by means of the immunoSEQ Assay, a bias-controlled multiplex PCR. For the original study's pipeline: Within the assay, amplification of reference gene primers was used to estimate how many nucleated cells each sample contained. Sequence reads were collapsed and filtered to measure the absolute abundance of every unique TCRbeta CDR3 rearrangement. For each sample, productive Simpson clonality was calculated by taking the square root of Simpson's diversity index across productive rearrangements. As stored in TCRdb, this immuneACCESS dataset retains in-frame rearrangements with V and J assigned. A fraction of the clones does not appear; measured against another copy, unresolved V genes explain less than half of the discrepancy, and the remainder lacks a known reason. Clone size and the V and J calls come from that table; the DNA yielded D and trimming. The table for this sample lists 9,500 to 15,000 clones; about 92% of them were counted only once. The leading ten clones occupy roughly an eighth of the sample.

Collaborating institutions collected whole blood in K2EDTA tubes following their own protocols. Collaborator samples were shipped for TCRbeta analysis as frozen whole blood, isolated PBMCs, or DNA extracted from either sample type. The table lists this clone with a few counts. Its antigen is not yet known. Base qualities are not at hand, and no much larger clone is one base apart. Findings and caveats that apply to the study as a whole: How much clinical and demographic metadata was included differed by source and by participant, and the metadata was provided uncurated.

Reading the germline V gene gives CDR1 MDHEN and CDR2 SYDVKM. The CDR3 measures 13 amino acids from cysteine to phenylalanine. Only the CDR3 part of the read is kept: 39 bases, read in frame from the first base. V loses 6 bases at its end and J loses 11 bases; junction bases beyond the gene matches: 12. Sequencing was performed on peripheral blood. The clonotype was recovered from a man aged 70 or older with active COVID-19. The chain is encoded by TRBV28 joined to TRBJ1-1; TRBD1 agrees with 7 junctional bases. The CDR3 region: CASSKGQVVWAFF. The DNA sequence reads TGTGCCAGCAGCAAAGGACAGGTTGTCTGGGCTTTCTTT. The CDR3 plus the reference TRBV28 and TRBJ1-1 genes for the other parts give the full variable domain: DVKVTQSSRYLVKRTGEKVFLECVQDMDHENMFWYRQDPGLGLRLIYFSYDVKMKEKGDIPEGYSVSREKKERFSLILESASTNQTSMYLCASSKGQVVWAFFGQGTRLTVV.